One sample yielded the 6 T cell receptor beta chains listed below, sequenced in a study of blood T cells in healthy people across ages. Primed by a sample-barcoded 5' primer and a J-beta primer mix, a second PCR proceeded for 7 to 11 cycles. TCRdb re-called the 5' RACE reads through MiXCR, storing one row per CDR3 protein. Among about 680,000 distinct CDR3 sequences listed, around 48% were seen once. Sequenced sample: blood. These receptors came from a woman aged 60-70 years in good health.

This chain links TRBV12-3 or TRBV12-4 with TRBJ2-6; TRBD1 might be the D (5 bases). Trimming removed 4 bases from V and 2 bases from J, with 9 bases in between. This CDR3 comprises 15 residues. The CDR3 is CASSSTEPGANVLTF. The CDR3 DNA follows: TGTGCCAGCAGTTCGACAGAACCTGGGGCCAACGTCCTGACTTTC.

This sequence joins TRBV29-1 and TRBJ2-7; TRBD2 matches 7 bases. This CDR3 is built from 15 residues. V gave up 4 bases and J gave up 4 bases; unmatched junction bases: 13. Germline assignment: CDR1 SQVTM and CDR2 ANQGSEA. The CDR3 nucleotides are TGCAGCGTTGGTGCCAGAGGGACTACCACTTACGAGCAGTACTTC. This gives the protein CSVGARGTTTYEQYF.

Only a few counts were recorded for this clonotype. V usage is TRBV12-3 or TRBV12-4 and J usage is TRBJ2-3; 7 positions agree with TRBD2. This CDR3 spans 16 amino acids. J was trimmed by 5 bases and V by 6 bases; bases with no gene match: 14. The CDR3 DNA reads TGTGCCAGCAGACGGATGGGCAGAGCGGGGCTAGATACGCAGTATTTT. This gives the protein CASRRMGRAGLDTQYF.

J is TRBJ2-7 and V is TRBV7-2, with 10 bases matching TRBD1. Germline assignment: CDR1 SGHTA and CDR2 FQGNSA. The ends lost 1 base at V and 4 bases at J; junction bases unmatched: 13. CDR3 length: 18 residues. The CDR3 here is CASSLGLDRGRVAYEQYF. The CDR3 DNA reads TGTGCCAGCAGCTTAGGTTTAGACAGGGGGCGTGTGGCATACGAGCAGTACTTC.

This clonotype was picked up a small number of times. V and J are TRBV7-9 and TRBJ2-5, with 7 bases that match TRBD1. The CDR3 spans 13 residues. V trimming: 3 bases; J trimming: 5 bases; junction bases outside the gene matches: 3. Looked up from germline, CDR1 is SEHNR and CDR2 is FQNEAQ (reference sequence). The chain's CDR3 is CASSFTGDETQYF. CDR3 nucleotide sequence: TGTGCCAGCAGCTTTACAGGGGACGAGACCCAGTACTTC.

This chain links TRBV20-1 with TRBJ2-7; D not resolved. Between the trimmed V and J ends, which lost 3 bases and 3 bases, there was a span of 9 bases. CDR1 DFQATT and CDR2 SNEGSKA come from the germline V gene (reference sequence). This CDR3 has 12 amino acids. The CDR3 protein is CSARVQLYEQYF. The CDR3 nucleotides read TGCAGTGCTAGGGTCCAGCTCTACGAGCAGTACTTC.